A single sample is the source of the 21 T cell receptor beta chains below, sequenced in a study of post-analysis software for immune sequencing data (dated by TCRdb to the mid-2010s). Broad study findings and their caveats: Roughly 5 TRBV segments, including TRBV5-6, TRBV5-1 and TRBV20-1, were significantly more frequent in patients than controls.

These TCRs are of unknown antigen specificity. The library relied on PCR. The sequencer listed for this sample is Illumina HiSeq 2500. To reduce PCR and sequencing biases, unique molecular identifiers were built into the TCR beta cDNA libraries. TCRdb itself trimmed the public reads at Q25 with fastp, ran MiXCR and retained productive beta chains. CDR3 protein duplicates are merged, each entry listing the most common genes and DNA. The sample table shows around 400,000 distinct CDR3 sequences, and about 40% are seen once. Of the sample, about 7.6% falls within the top ten clones. The sample consisted of blood. The receptor source for this set is a girl aged 2 to 9 with multiple sclerosis.

The V gene is TRBV28, the J gene TRBJ1-5; a possible D gene is TRBD1 (5 bases). V lost 6 bases to trimming and J lost 6 bases, with 21 bases between them. This CDR3 is built from 16 residues. Per the germline V gene, CDR1 is MDHEN and CDR2 is SYDVKM. CDR3 coding DNA: TGTGCCAGCAGCCTATTGGGACTCCAAAAGAGTCAGCCCCAGCATTTT. Protein sequence: CASSLLGLQKSQPQHF.

This clonotype was counted a few times. V is TRBV5-1 and J is TRBJ2-4; 9 bases align to TRBD1. The end of the DNA aligns better with TRBJ2-7, so the J call may be wrong. The CDR3 covers 16 residues. Per the germline V gene, CDR1 is SGHRS and CDR2 is YFSETQ. The CDR3 region has the DNA TGCGCCAGCAGCTCGGAACCTCCGGGACAGGGTCACGAGCAGTACTTC. Encoded protein: CASSSEPPGQGHEQYF.

There are a few counts of this clonotype. The chain employs TRBV6-6 and TRBJ2-3; 9 nucleotides align to TRBD2. The V gene end was trimmed by 5 bases and the J gene end by 4 bases; junction bases not matched to a gene: 10. The CDR3 is made up of 16 amino acids. Germline V CDR1 and CDR2: MNHNY, SVGAGI (reference sequence). The CDR3: CASSPLVAGEPDTQYF. The DNA for the CDR3 is TGTGCCAGCAGTCCTCTGGTAGCGGGAGAACCAGATACGCAGTATTTT.

The sample holds a few counts of this clonotype. The rearrangement uses TRBV20-1 and TRBJ2-1; TRBD2 might be the D (6 bases). Germline V gene lookup returns CDR1 DFQATT and CDR2 SNEGSKA (reference sequence). Trimming shortened V by 6 bases and J by 3 bases, and 18 bases separated the two germline ends. CDR3 size: 15 residues. The chain's CDR3 is CSATRDAGLYNEQFF. The CDR3 nucleotides are TGCAGTGCGACTAGAGACGCGGGTCTCTACAATGAGCAGTTCTTC.

This clonotype was picked up a small number of times. V is TRBV5-6 and J is TRBJ1-1, with TRBD1 identical over 9 bases. The CDR3 totals 16 residues. V shed 0 bases and J 1 base; nucleotides not matched to a gene: 4. Looked up from germline, CDR1 is SGHDT and CDR2 is YYEEEE. The chain's CDR3 is CASSLGHRGPNTEAFF. In nucleotides, the CDR3 is TGTGCCAGCAGCTTGGGTCACAGGGGGCCGAACACTGAAGCTTTCTTT.

The CDR3 nucleotides are TGCGCCAGCAGCCGATACATTACTACAGGGGATGGCACTGAAGCTTTCTTT. The encoded protein is CASSRYITTGDGTEAFF. V is TRBV5-1 and J is TRBJ1-1; 7 nucleotides align to TRBD1. This CDR3 has 17 amino acids. CDR1 is SGHRS, CDR2 YFSETQ, per germline. With V trimmed by 4 bases and J by 4 bases, 16 bases remained unmatched.

The chain employs TRBV2 and TRBJ2-3; tentatively, D is TRBD1 (5 bases). This CDR3 spans 16 amino acids. Looked up from germline, CDR1 is SNHLY and CDR2 is FYNNEI. V was cut by 7 bases and J by 0 bases, with 17 bases left in between. The chain's CDR3 is CASTSIFDSSTDTQYF. CDR3 nucleotide sequence: TGTGCCAGCACGTCGATTTTTGACAGTAGCACAGATACGCAGTATTTT.

This CDR3 reads CASSPPALAGVSYEQYF. The CDR3 region has the DNA TGTGCCAGCAGCCCCCCGGCACTAGCGGGAGTCTCCTACGAGCAGTACTTC. J is TRBJ2-7 and V is TRBV7-6; 11 nucleotides line up with TRBD2. Trimming removed 5 bases from V and 0 bases from J; junction bases left unmatched: 9. This CDR3 region has 17 residues. The V gene's germline CDR1 is SGHVS and CDR2 FNYEAQ.

This clonotype was seen a few times. V gene TRBV12-3 or TRBV12-4 combines with J gene TRBJ1-6; D gene uncertain. Trimming removed 6 bases from V and 10 bases from J, with 10 bases in between. The CDR3 runs to 12 residues. In DNA form, the CDR3 reads TGTGCCAGCAGACTTGACGACTCACCCCTCCACTTT. Encoded protein: CASRLDDSPLHF.

This clonotype was seen a handful of times. One end of the junction does not line up with germline, which may come from a read error. V usage is TRBV7-3 and J usage is TRBJ2-1; possible D gene TRBD2, 6 bases. CDR1 SGHTA and CDR2 FQGTGA come from the germline V gene. The CDR3 sequence is 16 residues long. As DNA, the CDR3 is TGTGTCAGCAGCCCAAGTCTAGCGAGATACATAAATGAGCAGTTCTTC. This codes for CVSSPSLARYINEQFF.

The chain joins TRBV12-3 or TRBV12-4 to TRBJ1-5, with D maybe TRBD1 (5 bases). The CDR3 is made up of 15 amino acids. V was clipped by 5 bases and J by 0 bases, with 11 bases between them. CDR3 amino acids: CASSRQYTSNQPQHF. In DNA, the CDR3 is TGTGCCAGCAGTCGACAGTATACTAGCAATCAGCCCCAGCATTTT.

This clonotype has more than one count but fewer than ten. The chain joins TRBV11-1 to TRBJ2-7; D unclear. In germline, CDR1 is SGHAT, CDR2 FQDESV (reference sequence). The CDR3 loop spans 15 amino acids. Deletions cut 5 bases from V and 4 bases from J, with 18 bases between. The CDR3, as DNA: TGTGCCAGCAGCCCAGCATGGGCCGGTTCGTACGAGCAGTACTTC. Translation: CASSPAWAGSYEQYF.

The genes are TRBV4-2 and TRBJ1-4; TRBD1 aligns across 7 bases. The CDR3 sequence is 15 residues long. Germline values: CDR1 LGHNA, CDR2 YNFKEQ. Trimming cost V 5 bases and J 1 base; bases outside gene matches: 4. In nucleotides, the CDR3 is TGTGCCAGCAGCAGCCACAGGGGAACTAATGAAAAACTGTTTTTT. Protein sequence: CASSSHRGTNEKLFF.

This chain connects TRBV27 to TRBJ2-3; TRBD1 matches at 7 bases. The CDR3 totals 18 residues. In germline, CDR1 is MNHEY, CDR2 SMNVEV (reference sequence). V lost 7 bases, J lost 6 bases, and 22 bases stayed unmatched. The CDR3 sequence is CASKGVPTRTGRRDTQYF. The DNA for the CDR3 is TGTGCCAGCAAAGGGGTCCCTACAAGGACAGGCAGGCGTGATACGCAGTATTTT.

V and J are TRBV7-2 and TRBJ1-6; D remains ambiguous. From germline, CDR1 is SGHTA and CDR2 FQGNSA. Trimming removed 2 bases from V and 10 bases from J, with 18 bases in between. The CDR3 consists of 16 residues. CDR3 amino acids: CASSLRGPGNYSPLHF. In DNA, the CDR3 is TGTGCCAGCAGCTTACGTGGGCCGGGGAACTACTCACCCCTCCACTTT.

The rearrangement joins TRBV2 to TRBJ2-5; no clear D gene. Germline V gene data show CDR1 as SNHLY and CDR2 as FYNNEI. V gave up 4 bases and J gave up 3 bases, with 12 bases separating them. The CDR3 consists of 14 residues. The CDR3 sequence is CASSVVGSEETQYF. The CDR3 DNA is TGTGCCAGCAGTGTCGTGGGGTCAGAAGAGACCCAGTACTTC.

This clonotype has just a few counts. The V gene is TRBV29-1, the J gene TRBJ1-1, with D maybe TRBD1 (5 bases). The CDR3 length is 12 residues. The V gene lost 3 bases and the J gene lost 7 bases, with 12 bases spanning the gap. CDR1 and CDR2 (germline): SQVTM, ANQGSEA. CDR3 protein: CSVEYDRYEAFF. CDR3 nucleotide sequence: TGCAGCGTTGAGTATGACAGATATGAAGCTTTCTTT.

This clonotype showed up just once. The chain uses TRBV4-1 and TRBJ2-1; D possibly uses TRBD1 or TRBD2 (6 bases each). The J call may be in error: the DNA end matches TRBJ2-7 better. The CDR3 runs 17 residues. Germline-derived CDR1 and CDR2 are MGHRA and YSYEKL. The CDR3 loop reads CASSPLIWGASYNEQYF. The CDR3 nucleotides read TGCGCCAGCAGCCCTTTGATATGGGGGGCCTCCTACAATGAGCAGTACTTC.

The V call is TRBV29-1, the J call TRBJ2-5, with 7 bases matching TRBD1. Germline loops: CDR1 SQVTM, CDR2 ANQGSEA. The CDR3 consists of 13 residues. Trimming removed 3 bases from V and 1 base from J; junction bases left unmatched: 2. The CDR3 region has the DNA TGCAGCGTTGACCGGGACAGCCAAGAGACCCAGTACTTC. Translation: CSVDRDSQETQYF.

As concerns this clonotype: Germline and junction disagree at one end, which may indicate a read error. The chain carries TRBV5-1 and TRBJ2-3; 7 nucleotides agree with TRBD1. This CDR3 comprises 16 residues. Germline V gene sequence: CDR1 SGHRS, CDR2 YFSETQ. The CDR3 coding sequence is TGCGTCAGCAGCTTACCGACAGGGAATTCGGCAGATACGCAGTATTTT. Encoded protein: CVSSLPTGNSADTQYF.

This clonotype came up a few times. The chain employs TRBV5-1 and TRBJ2-7; 8 bases are shared with TRBD1. Looked up from germline, CDR1 is SGHRS and CDR2 is YFSETQ. Trimming took 3 bases from V and 5 from J; bases not matched to a gene: 19. The CDR3 length is 18 residues. The CDR3 DNA reads as TGCGCCAGCAGCTCGACGTACCTAAGACAGGGGCCCGAGGACGAGCAGTACTTC. It encodes CASSSTYLRQGPEDEQYF. Supplemented by reference TRBV5-1 and TRBJ2-7, the full variable domain reads KAGVTQTPRYLIKTRGQQVTLSCSPISGHRSVSWYQQTPGQGLQFLFEYFSETQRNKGNFPGRFSGRQFSNSRSEMNVSTLELGDSALYLCASSSTYLRQGPEDEQYFGPGTRLTVT.